Below, 14 T cell receptor beta chains from the same sample are listed, as sequenced in a study of cytomegalovirus exposure and HLA in healthy donors (dated by TCRdb to the late 2010s). To prepare the library, the immunoSEQ multiplex PCR assay was applied. The multiplex PCR relied on a mix of 60 forward primers for TCR Vbeta segments and 13 reverse primers for TCR Jbeta segments. What TCRdb holds here is the immuneACCESS table cut down to in-frame rearrangements. Part of the clones is not present; checked against another copy, under half of the missing clones reflect an unresolved V gene, and the others are unexplained. For this sample the table gives around 150,000 clones, of which 82% were detected only once. The leading ten clones occupy roughly 10% of the sample. Specimen: PBMCs. The origin of the receptors is a man aged 45-60 years in good health and CMV-seropositive.

On this clone: One junction end disagrees with the germline gene, perhaps due to a read error. The chain carries TRBV7-3 and TRBJ2-1, with D maybe TRBD2 (6 bases). The germline CDR1 and CDR2 sequences are SGHTA and FQGTGA. The CDR3 has 15 amino acids. The CDR3 sequence: CASSLIGSPYNGQFF. The CDR3 coding sequence is TGTGCCAGCAGCTTAATCGGGAGCCCCTACAATGGGCAGTTCTTC. Variable domain in full (rest from reference TRBV7-3 and TRBJ2-1): GAGVSQTPSNKVTEKGKYVELRCDPISGHTALYWYRQSLGQGPEFLIYFQGTGAADDSGLPNDRFFAVRPEGSVSTLKIQRTERGDSAVYLCASSLIGSPYNGQFFGPGTRLTVL.

V and J are TRBV6-1 and TRBJ2-5; 8 bases are a match to TRBD2. The trim removed 6 bases at V and 5 bases at J, leaving 5 bases unmatched. The CDR3 is 13 residues long. Germline V lookup: CDR1 MNHNS, CDR2 SASEGT. The CDR3 DNA reads TGTGCCAGCAGGGCGGGGGGCAGTGAGACCCAGTACTTC. It encodes CASRAGGSETQYF.

The J gene is TRBJ1-6, the V gene TRBV5-4; TRBD1 agrees at 8 bases. This CDR3 region has 15 residues. Unmatched junction bases numbered 9, after V lost 5 bases and J lost 8 bases. CDR1 and CDR2 from the germline V gene are SGHNT and YYREEE (reference sequence). The CDR3 sequence is CASRGGQGGDSPLHF. The CDR3 nucleotides are TGTGCCAGCAGGGGCGGACAGGGAGGGGATTCACCCCTCCACTTT.

This clone was found once. V usage is TRBV7-2 and J usage is TRBJ2-3; 11 bases match TRBD2. V shed 2 bases, J shed 5 bases, and the junction held 6 bases outside the gene matches. CDR1 is SGHTA, CDR2 FQGNSA, per germline. The length of the CDR3 is 16 residues. The CDR3 protein is CASSLTLAGAGDTQYF. Here the CDR3 DNA reads TGTGCCAGCAGCTTAACACTAGCGGGAGCGGGAGATACGCAGTATTTT.

The chain has TRBV28 and TRBJ1-1; D is unclear. Germline CDR1 and CDR2: MDHEN and SYDVKM. The germline V and J ends were trimmed by 4 bases and 11 bases, with 8 bases remaining between them. The CDR3 is 10 amino acids. This chain's CDR3 is CASSSGIAFF. DNA of the CDR3: TGTGCCAGCAGTTCCGGGATCGCTTTCTTT. Full variable domain (missing parts from reference TRBV28 and TRBJ1-1): DVKVTQSSRYLVKRTGEKVFLECVQDMDHENMFWYRQDPGLGLRLIYFSYDVKMKEKGDIPEGYSVSREKKERFSLILESASTNQTSMYLCASSSGIAFFGQGTRLTVV.

This sequence joins TRBV5-4 and TRBJ1-2; D unclear. Germline-derived CDR1 and CDR2 are SGHNT and YYREEE (reference sequence). The CDR3 extends over 13 amino acids. V was shortened by 2 bases and J by 4 bases, with 9 bases between the two germline ends. CDR3 coding DNA: TGTGCCAGCAGCTTCGACGGCGGCTATGGCTACACCTTC. It is translated as CASSFDGGYGYTF.

V and J are TRBV4-3 and TRBJ1-1; D uncertain. Between the trimmed V and J ends, which lost 1 base and 4 bases, there was a span of 7 bases. CDR1 LGHNA and CDR2 YSLEER come from the germline V gene. The CDR3 loop spans 13 amino acids. The CDR3: CASSQGQFTEAFF. CDR3 coding DNA: TGCGCCAGCAGCCAAGGTCAGTTCACTGAAGCTTTCTTT.

In its sample, this clone was seen once. The identical CDR3 is also encoded by other nucleotide sequences in the sample. This chain links TRBV2 with TRBJ1-5; D is ambiguous. CDR3 length: 11 residues. CDR1 is SNHLY, CDR2 FYNNEI, per germline. Trimming removed 5 bases at V and 5 bases at J, with 4 bases between. The DNA for the CDR3 is TGTGCCAGCAGTTATGATCAGCCCCAGCATTTT. Encoded protein: CASSYDQPQHF. Based on the CDR3 plus reference TRBV2 and TRBJ1-5, the full variable domain is EPEVTQTPSHQVTQMGQEVILRCVPISNHLYFYWYRQILGQKVEFLVSFYNNEISEKSEIFDDQFSVERPDGSNFTLKIRSTKLEDSAMYFCASSYDQPQHFGDGTRLSIL.

The V and J genes are TRBV5-4 and TRBJ1-1, with 7 bases fitting TRBD1. Germline V lookup: CDR1 SGHNT, CDR2 YYREEE (reference sequence). The V and J ends lost 3 bases and 1 base, in that order; junction bases with no gene match: 12. This CDR3 spans 17 amino acids. CDR3 amino acids: CASSSNRGTGENTEAFF. For the CDR3, the DNA is TGTGCCAGCAGCTCAAACAGGGGCACGGGGGAGAACACTGAAGCTTTCTTT.

The gene calls are TRBV30 and TRBJ1-2; D remains ambiguous. The CDR3 length is 12 residues. The germline V gene has CDR1 GTSNPN and CDR2 SVGIG (reference sequence). V dropped 0 bases and J dropped 4 bases, with 6 bases sitting between them. The CDR3 sequence is CAWSVPGYGYTF. CDR3 nucleotide sequence: TGTGCCTGGAGTGTACCCGGCTATGGCTACACCTTC.

The gene calls are TRBV30 and TRBJ2-5; TRBD1 might be the D (6 bases). Trimming took off 3 bases at V and 1 base at J, with 15 bases between the two ends. CDR3 length: 15 amino acids. Per the germline V gene, CDR1 is GTSNPN and CDR2 is SVGIG (reference sequence). The CDR3 region has the DNA TGTGCCTGGAGCGAACCACAGGGATTCCAAGAGACCCAGTACTTC. Protein product: CAWSEPQGFQETQYF.

The rearrangement links TRBV11-1 to TRBJ2-7; TRBD2 is a possible D gene (6 bases). The CDR3 is 15 residues long. The germline V gene encodes CDR1 SGHAT and CDR2 FQDESV (reference sequence). The ends were cut back, 3 bases at V and 2 bases at J, with 14 bases in the middle. The CDR3: CASSFRLGGTYEQYF. CDR3 DNA: TGTGCCAGCAGCTTTCGCTTAGGAGGGACCTACGAGCAGTACTTC.

The genes are TRBV28 and TRBJ2-5; 8 positions match TRBD1. The V segment lost 6 bases and the J segment 5 bases; nucleotides outside the gene matches: 11. This CDR3 has 15 residues. The V gene's germline CDR1 is MDHEN and CDR2 SYDVKM. DNA for the CDR3: TGTGCCAGCAGGGAGTCGGACAGGGTGTGGGAGACCCAGTACTTC. Translating gives CASRESDRVWETQYF.

The genes are TRBV29-1 and TRBJ1-2; D gene unclear. The CDR3 runs to 12 residues. V dropped 5 bases and J dropped 6 bases, with 13 bases sitting between them. CDR1 is SQVTM, CDR2 ANQGSEA, per germline. CDR3 coding DNA: TGCAGCGTTAAAGGCTCAGGCGATGGCTACACCTTC. Encoded protein: CSVKGSGDGYTF.